Listed here are 12 T cell receptor beta chains from one sample, sequenced in a study of T-cell memory formation after mild COVID-19. TCRdb fed the 5' RACE reads into MiXCR, producing one record per CDR3 protein. The data hold about 340,000 distinct CDR3 sequences, with around 15% observed a single time. Sample: PBMCs or a T cell subset sorted from them (not recorded which). The receptors derive from a man younger than 30 who had mild COVID-19 (a few samples of this study predate the infection). Cell type and time point are not known.

This chain connects TRBV7-3 to TRBJ1-2; 7 bases map to TRBD1. V lost 1 base to trimming and J lost 4 bases; unmatched junction nucleotides: 3. The CDR3 covers 14 residues. The germline CDR1 and CDR2 sequences are SGHTA and FQGTGA. CDR3: CASSLSAGGYGYTF. CDR3 nucleotide sequence: TGTGCCAGCAGCTTAAGCGCAGGGGGCTATGGCTACACCTTC. The full variable domain, in which reference TRBV7-3 and TRBJ1-2 provide the parts outside the CDR3, is GAGVSQTPSNKVTEKGKYVELRCDPISGHTALYWYRQSLGQGPEFLIYFQGTGAADDSGLPNDRFFAVRPEGSVSTLKIQRTERGDSAVYLCASSLSAGGYGYTFGSGTRLTVV.

The gene calls are TRBV10-3 and TRBJ2-5; TRBD1 agrees at 10 bases. J was trimmed by 4 bases and V by 6 bases; bases with no gene match: 2. The CDR3 contains 13 residues. Germline V gives CDR1 ENHRY, CDR2 SYGVKD. The DNA for the CDR3 is TGTGCCATCAGGGGGACAGGGGTAGAGACCCAGTACTTC. The encoded protein is CAIRGTGVETQYF.

Concerning this clonotype itself: The junction differs from germline at one of its ends, possibly a read error. The chain has TRBV7-7 and TRBJ2-5; maybe TRBD2 (6 bases). The CDR3 is 14 amino acids. The germline V gene has CDR1 SSHAT and CDR2 FNYEAQ (reference sequence). DNA of the CDR3: TGTGCTAGCAGCCCCTGGCCGGGGGTAGAGACCCAGTACTTC. Protein product: CASSPWPGVETQYF.

The chain employs TRBV15 and TRBJ2-5; D uncertain. The V end lost 0 bases, the J end lost 4 bases, and 6 bases lay between the germline ends. From germline, CDR1 is LNHNV and CDR2 YYDKDF (reference sequence). This CDR3 is 13 amino acids long. CDR3 in amino acids: CATSRDTLETQYF. The CDR3 DNA is TGTGCCACCAGCAGAGATACCCTAGAGACCCAGTACTTC. The whole variable domain, remainder taken from reference TRBV15 and TRBJ2-5, is DAMVIQNPRYQVTQFGKPVTLSCSQTLNHNVMYWYQQKSSQAPKLLFHYYDKDFNNEADTPDNFQSRRPNTSFCFLDIRSPGLGDTAMYLCATSRDTLETQYFGPGTRLLVL.

The sample holds a few counts of this clonotype. The genes are TRBV6-2 or TRBV6-3 and TRBJ1-2, with 9 bases aligning to TRBD1. The CDR3 consists of 15 residues. Germline V gene data show CDR1 as MNHEY and CDR2 as SVGEGT. After removal of 6 bases from V and 7 bases from J, the junction contained 12 bases not matched to a gene. CDR3: CASSPHGTGHSGYTF. The CDR3 DNA reads as TGTGCCAGCAGCCCCCATGGGACAGGGCACTCTGGCTACACCTTC.

In its sample, this clonotype was seen a few times. This sequence joins TRBV5-4 and TRBJ1-1; a weak D match, TRBD1 (6 bases). Germline lookup yields CDR1 SGHNT and CDR2 YYREEE (reference sequence). Trimming took 4 bases from V and 3 from J, leaving 16 bases between them. The CDR3 has 15 residues. The CDR3 nucleotides read TGTGCCAGCAGCGCCCTTTCACAGGGTGACACTGAAGCTTTCTTT. Its protein product is CASSALSQGDTEAFF.

J is TRBJ2-6 and V is TRBV7-3; 7 nucleotides agree with TRBD1. This CDR3 region has 20 residues. V was clipped by 4 bases and J by 0 bases; unmatched bases: 15. Per the germline V gene, CDR1 is SGHTA and CDR2 is FQGTGA. The DNA for the CDR3 is TGTGCCAGCAGCTACCTCACAGGGGCTCATCAACTCTCTGGGGCCAACGTCCTGACTTTC. As protein: CASSYLTGAHQLSGANVLTF.

CDR3 in DNA: TGTGCCAGCAGCTTTCCGCGGGGATACAATGAGCAGTTCTTC. Translated: CASSFPRGYNEQFF. The chain uses TRBV7-2 and TRBJ2-1; possibly TRBD2 for D (6 bases). Looked up from germline, CDR1 is SGHTA and CDR2 is FQGNSA. This CDR3 region has 14 residues. The V gene lost 3 bases and the J gene lost 4 bases, with 10 bases spanning the gap.

This clonotype was counted many times. One base away lies a much larger clone, so this may be a sequencing read error. This chain connects TRBV20-1 to TRBJ2-1; the D gene is possibly TRBD2 (6 bases). CDR3 length: 15 amino acids. The V end was cut by 0 bases, the J end by 2 bases, with 11 bases between. CDR1 is DFQATT, CDR2 SNEGSKA, per germline (reference sequence). CDR3 loop: CSARDSAGPYNEQFF. DNA of the CDR3: TGCAGTGCTAGAGATTCGGCGGGGCCCTACAATGAGCAGTTCTTC.

This clonotype has a handful of counts. The chain joins TRBV12-3 or TRBV12-4 to TRBJ2-7, with 10 positions matching TRBD2. The junction had 8 bases not matched to a gene; V was cut back by 6 bases and J by 6 bases. This CDR3 contains 14 residues. CDR3: CASRIAGGSGEQYF. As DNA, the CDR3 is TGTGCCAGCAGAATAGCGGGGGGATCCGGCGAGCAGTACTTC.

This clonotype was observed a few times. This sequence joins TRBV2 and TRBJ2-5, with 10 nucleotides matching TRBD2. The germline gives CDR1 SNHLY, CDR2 FYNNEI. The CDR3 loop spans 15 amino acids. Germline trimming cut 6 bases from V and 5 bases from J; bases unmatched to any gene: 9. CDR3: CASRAGGRGGETQYF. The CDR3 region has the DNA TGTGCCAGCAGAGCGGGGGGGCGTGGAGGGGAGACCCAGTACTTC.

This clonotype showed up just a few times. This CDR3 is CAWSVRDRGVSQETQYF. DNA of the CDR3: TGTGCCTGGAGTGTAAGAGATCGCGGGGTGTCTCAAGAGACCCAGTACTTC. The chain recombines TRBV30 with TRBJ2-5; TRBD2 might be the D (6 bases). Germline V lookup: CDR1 GTSNPN, CDR2 SVGIG (reference sequence). V lost 0 bases to trimming and J lost 2 bases, with 19 bases between them. This CDR3 contains 17 residues.